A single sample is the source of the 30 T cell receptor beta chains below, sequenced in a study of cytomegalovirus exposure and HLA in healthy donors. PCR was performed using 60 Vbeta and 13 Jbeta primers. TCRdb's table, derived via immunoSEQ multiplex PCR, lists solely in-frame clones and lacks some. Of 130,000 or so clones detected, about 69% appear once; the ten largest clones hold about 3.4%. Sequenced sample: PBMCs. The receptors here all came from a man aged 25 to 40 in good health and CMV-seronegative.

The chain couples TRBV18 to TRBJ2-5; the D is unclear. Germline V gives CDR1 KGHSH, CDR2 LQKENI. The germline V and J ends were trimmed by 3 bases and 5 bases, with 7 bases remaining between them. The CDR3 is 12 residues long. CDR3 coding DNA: TGTGCCAGCTCACCCAAAGAGGAGACCCAGTACTTC. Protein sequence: CASSPKEETQYF.

CDR3 sequence: CASSQEFLAINEQFF. The DNA for the CDR3 is TGCGCCAGCAGCCAAGAATTCCTAGCGATCAATGAGCAGTTCTTC. This chain links TRBV4-3 with TRBJ2-1, with D tentatively TRBD2 (6 bases). The CDR3 is made up of 15 amino acids. V was trimmed by 0 bases and J by 6 bases, leaving 12 bases between them. The germline CDR1 and CDR2 sequences are LGHNA and YSLEER.

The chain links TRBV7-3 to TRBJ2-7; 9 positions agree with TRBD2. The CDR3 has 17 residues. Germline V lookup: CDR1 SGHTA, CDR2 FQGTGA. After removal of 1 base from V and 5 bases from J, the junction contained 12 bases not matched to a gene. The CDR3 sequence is CASSLRATSGPGDEQYF. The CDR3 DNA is TGTGCCAGCAGCTTAAGGGCAACTAGCGGGCCCGGGGACGAGCAGTACTTC.

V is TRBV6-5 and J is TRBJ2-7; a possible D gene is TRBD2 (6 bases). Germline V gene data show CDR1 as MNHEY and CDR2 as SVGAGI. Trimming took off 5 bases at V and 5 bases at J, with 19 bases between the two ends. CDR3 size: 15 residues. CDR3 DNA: TGTGCCAGCAGTCCAACCGGGAGAACCGTCCACGAGCAGTACTTC. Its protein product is CASSPTGRTVHEQYF.

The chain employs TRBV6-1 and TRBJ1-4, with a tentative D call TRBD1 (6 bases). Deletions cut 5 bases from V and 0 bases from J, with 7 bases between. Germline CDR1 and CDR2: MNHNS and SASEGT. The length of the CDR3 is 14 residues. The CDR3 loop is CASSRQATNEKLFF. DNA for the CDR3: TGTGCCAGCAGTCGACAGGCAACTAATGAAAAACTGTTTTTT.

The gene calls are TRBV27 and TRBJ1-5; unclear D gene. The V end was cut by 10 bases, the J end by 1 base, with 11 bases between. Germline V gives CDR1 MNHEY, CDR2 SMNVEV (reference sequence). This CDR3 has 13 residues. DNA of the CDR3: TGTGCCACCTCTAAACAGAGCAATCAGCCCCAGCATTTT. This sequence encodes CATSKQSNQPQHF.

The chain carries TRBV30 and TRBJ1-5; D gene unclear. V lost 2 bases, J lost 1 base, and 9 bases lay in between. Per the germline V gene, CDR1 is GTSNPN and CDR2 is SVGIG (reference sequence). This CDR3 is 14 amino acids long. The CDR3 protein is CAWSSGYSNQPQHF. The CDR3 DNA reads TGTGCCTGGAGTTCCGGGTACAGCAATCAGCCCCAGCATTTT. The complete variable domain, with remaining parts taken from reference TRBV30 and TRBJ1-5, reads SQTIHQWPATLVQPVGSPLSLECTVEGTSNPNLYWYRQAAGRGLQLLFYSVGIGQISSEVPQNLSASRPQDRQFILSSKKLLLSDSGFYLCAWSSGYSNQPQHFGDGTRLSIL.

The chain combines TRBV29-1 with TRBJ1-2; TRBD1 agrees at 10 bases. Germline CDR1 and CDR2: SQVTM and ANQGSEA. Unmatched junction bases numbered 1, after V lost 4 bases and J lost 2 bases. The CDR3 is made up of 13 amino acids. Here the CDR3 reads CSVAGQGNYGYTF. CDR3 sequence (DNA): TGCAGCGTTGCGGGACAGGGGAACTATGGCTACACCTTC.

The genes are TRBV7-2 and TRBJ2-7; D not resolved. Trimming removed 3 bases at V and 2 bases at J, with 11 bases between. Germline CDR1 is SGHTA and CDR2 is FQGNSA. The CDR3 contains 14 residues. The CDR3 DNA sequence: TGTGCCAGCAGCTTGGTCCAGGTAGCCTACGAGCAGTACTTC. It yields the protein CASSLVQVAYEQYF.

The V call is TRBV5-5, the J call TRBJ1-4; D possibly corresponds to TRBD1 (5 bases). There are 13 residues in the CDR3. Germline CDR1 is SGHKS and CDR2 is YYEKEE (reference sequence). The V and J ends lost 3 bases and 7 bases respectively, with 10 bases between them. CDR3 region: CASSWQGPEKLFF. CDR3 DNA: TGTGCCAGCAGCTGGCAGGGTCCTGAAAAACTGTTTTTT.

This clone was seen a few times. CDR3 DNA sequence: TGTGCCAGCAGTGGACAGGGAAAGACCCAGTACTTC. Its protein is CASSGQGKTQYF. This rearrangement joins TRBV6-5 to TRBJ2-5; 8 positions agree with TRBD1. The CDR3 is made up of 12 amino acids. Germline CDR1 and CDR2: MNHEY and SVGAGI. V was clipped by 5 bases and J by 6 bases; unmatched bases: 2.

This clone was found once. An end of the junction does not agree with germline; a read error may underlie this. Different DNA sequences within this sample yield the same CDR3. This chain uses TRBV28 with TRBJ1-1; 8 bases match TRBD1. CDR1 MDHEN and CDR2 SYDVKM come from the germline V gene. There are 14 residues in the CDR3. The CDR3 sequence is CASSTTGGNTEAFF. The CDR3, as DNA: TGTGCCAGCAGTACTACAGGGGGGAACACTGAGGCTTTCTTT.

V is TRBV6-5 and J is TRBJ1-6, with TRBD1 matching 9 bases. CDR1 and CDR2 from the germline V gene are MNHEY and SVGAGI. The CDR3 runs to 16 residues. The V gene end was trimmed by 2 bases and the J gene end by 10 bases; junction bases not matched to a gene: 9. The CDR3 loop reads CASSYQGGQGGSPLHF. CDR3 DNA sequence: TGTGCCAGCAGTTACCAAGGGGGACAGGGAGGATCACCCCTCCACTTT.

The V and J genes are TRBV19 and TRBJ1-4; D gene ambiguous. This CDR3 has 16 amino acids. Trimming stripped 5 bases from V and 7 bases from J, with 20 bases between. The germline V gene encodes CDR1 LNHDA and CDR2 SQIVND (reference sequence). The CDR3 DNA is TGTGCCAGTAGTGTGCCCGGGCCTTCCCGGGGTGAAAAACTGTTTTTT. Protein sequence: CASSVPGPSRGEKLFF.

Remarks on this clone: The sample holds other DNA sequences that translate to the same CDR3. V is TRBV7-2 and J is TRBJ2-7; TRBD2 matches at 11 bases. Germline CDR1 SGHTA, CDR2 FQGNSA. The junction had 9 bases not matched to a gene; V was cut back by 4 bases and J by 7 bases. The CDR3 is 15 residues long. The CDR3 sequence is CASSSELAGAGEQYF. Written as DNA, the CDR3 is TGTGCCAGCAGCTCAGAACTAGCGGGGGCAGGGGAGCAGTACTTC. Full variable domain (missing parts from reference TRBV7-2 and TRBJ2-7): GAGVSQSPSNKVTEKGKDVELRCDPISGHTALYWYRQSLGQGLEFLIYFQGNSAPDKSGLPSDRFSAERTGGSVSTLTIQRTQQEDSAVYLCASSSELAGAGEQYFGPGTRLTVT.

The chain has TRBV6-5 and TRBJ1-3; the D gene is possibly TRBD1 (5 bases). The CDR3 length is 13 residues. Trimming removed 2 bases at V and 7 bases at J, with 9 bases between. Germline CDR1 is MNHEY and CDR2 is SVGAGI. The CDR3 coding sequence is TGTGCCAGCAGTTACCAGGGTCAGAACACCATATATTTT. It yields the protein CASSYQGQNTIYF.

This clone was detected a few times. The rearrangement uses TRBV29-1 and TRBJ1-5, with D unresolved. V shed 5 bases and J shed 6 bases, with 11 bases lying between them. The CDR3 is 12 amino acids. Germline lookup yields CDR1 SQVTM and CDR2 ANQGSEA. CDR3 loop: CSVLSGGQPQHF. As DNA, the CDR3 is TGCAGCGTTCTCTCCGGAGGTCAGCCCCAGCATTTT.

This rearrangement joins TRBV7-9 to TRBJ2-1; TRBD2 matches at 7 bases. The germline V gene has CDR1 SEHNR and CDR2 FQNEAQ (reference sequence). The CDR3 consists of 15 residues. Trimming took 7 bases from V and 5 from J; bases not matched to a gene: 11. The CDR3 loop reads CASTPGRGRNNEQFF. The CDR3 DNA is TGTGCCAGCACCCCTGGGAGGGGCAGAAACAATGAGCAGTTCTTC.

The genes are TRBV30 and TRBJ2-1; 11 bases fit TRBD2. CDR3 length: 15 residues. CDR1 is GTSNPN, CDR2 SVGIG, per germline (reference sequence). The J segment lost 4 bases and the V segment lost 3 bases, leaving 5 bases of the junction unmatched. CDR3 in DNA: TGTGCCTGGAGAAAGGGGACTAGCGGATACAATGAGCAGTTCTTC. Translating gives CAWRKGTSGYNEQFF.

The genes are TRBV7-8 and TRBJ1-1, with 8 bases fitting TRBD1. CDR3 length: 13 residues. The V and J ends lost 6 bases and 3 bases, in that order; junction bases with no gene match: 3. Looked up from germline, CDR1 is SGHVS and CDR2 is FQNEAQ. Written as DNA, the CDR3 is TGTGCCAGCAGGATACAGGGGGACACTGAAGCTTTCTTT. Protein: CASRIQGDTEAFF.

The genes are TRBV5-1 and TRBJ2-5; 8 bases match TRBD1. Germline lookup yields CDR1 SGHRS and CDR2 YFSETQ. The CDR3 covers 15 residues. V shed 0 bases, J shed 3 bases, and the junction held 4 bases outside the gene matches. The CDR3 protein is CASSLVTGAEETQYF. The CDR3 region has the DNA TGCGCCAGCAGCTTGGTGACAGGGGCAGAAGAGACCCAGTACTTC.

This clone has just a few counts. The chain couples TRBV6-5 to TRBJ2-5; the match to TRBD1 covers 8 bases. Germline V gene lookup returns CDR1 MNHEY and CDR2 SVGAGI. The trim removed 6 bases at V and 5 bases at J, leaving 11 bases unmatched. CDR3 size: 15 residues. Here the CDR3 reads CASRNYAGGRETQYF. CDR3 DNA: TGTGCCAGCAGGAACTACGCAGGGGGCCGGGAGACCCAGTACTTC.

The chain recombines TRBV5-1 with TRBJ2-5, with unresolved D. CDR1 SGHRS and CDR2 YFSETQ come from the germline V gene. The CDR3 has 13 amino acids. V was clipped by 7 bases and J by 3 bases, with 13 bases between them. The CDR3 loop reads CASAPGSKETQYF. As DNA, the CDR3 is TGCGCCAGCGCACCAGGATCAAAAGAGACCCAGTACTTC.

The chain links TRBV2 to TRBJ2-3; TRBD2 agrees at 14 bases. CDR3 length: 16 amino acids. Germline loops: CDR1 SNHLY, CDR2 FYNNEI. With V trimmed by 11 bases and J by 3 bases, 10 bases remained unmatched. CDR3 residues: CAVRLAGGQLTDTQYF. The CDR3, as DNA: TGTGCCGTTCGACTAGCGGGGGGGCAATTAACAGATACGCAGTATTTT.

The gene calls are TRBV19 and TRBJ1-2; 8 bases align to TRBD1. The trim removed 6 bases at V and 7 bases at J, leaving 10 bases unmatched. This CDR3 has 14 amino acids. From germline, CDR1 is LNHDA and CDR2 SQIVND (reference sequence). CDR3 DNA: TGTGCCAGTAGAGCCGACAGGGGCTCGGGTGGCTACACCTTC. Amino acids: CASRADRGSGGYTF. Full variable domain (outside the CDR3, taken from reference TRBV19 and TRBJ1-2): DGGITQSPKYLFRKEGQNVTLSCEQNLNHDAMYWYRQDPGQGLRLIYYSQIVNDFQKGDIAEGYSVSREKKESFPLTVTSAQKNPTAFYLCASRADRGSGGYTFGSGTRLTVV.

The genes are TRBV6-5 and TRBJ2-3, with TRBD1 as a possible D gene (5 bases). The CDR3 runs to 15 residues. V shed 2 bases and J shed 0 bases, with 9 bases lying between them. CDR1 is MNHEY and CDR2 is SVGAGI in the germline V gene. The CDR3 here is CASSYQQGSTDTQYF. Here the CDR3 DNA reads TGTGCCAGCAGTTACCAGCAGGGTAGCACAGATACGCAGTATTTT.

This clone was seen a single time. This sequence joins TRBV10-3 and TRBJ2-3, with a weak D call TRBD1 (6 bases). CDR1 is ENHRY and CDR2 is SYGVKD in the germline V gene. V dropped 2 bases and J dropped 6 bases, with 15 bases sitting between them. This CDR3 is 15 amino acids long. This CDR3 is CAISEVGHNSDTQYF. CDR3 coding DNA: TGTGCCATCAGTGAGGTGGGACACAATTCCGATACGCAGTATTTT.

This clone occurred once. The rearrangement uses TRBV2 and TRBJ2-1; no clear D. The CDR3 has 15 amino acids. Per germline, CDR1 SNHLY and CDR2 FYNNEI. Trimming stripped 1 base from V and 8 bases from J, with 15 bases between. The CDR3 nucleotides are TGTGCCAGCAGTGAAGAGCTTCTAAATATGGATGAGCAGTTCTTC. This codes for CASSEELLNMDEQFF. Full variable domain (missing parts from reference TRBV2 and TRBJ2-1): EPEVTQTPSHQVTQMGQEVILRCVPISNHLYFYWYRQILGQKVEFLVSFYNNEISEKSEIFDDQFSVERPDGSNFTLKIRSTKLEDSAMYFCASSEELLNMDEQFFGPGTRLTVL.

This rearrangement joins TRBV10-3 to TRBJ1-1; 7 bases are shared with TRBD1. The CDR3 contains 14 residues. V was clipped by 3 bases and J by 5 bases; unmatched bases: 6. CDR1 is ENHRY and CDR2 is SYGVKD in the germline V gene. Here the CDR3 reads CAISEPDRVTEAFF. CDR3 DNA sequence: TGTGCCATCAGTGAACCAGACAGGGTGACTGAAGCTTTCTTT.

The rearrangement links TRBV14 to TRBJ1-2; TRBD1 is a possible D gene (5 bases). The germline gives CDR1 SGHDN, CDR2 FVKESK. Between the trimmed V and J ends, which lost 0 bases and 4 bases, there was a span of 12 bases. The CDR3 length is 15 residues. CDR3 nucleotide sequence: TGTGCCAGCAGCCAAGACGGGCAGGACACCTATGGCTACACCTTC. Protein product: CASSQDGQDTYGYTF.